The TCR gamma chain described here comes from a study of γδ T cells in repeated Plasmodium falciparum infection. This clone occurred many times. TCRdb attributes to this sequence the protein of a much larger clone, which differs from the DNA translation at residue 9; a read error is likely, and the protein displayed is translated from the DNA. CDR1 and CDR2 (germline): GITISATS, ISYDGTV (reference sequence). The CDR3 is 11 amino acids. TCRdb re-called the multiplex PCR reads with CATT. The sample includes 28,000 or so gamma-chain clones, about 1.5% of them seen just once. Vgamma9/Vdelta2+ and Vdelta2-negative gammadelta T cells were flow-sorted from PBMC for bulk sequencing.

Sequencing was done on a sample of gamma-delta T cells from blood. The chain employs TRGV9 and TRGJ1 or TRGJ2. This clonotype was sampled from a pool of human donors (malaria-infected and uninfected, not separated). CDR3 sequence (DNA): TGTGCCTTGTGGTGGACTTATAAGGAACTCTTT. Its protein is CALWWTYKELF.